These 15 T cell receptor beta chains were sequenced from one sample in a study of CD8 T cells in Susac syndrome. RNA in amounts of 0.5 to 1 ug was reverse transcribed with random hexamers. TCRdb recomputed calls from the immunoSEQ multiplex PCR reads with MiXCR, one row per CDR3 protein. The sample has 250,000 to 350,000 distinct CDR3 sequences, about 88% seen once. The sequenced sample consisted of CD8+ T cells from PBMCs. The receptors were sampled from a human donor with multiple sclerosis.

V gene TRBV20-1 combines with J gene TRBJ1-3; a possible D gene is TRBD1 (6 bases). Germline V CDR1 and CDR2: DFQATT, SNEGSKA (reference sequence). The CDR3 runs to 14 residues. The V and J ends lost 2 bases and 3 bases respectively, with 11 bases between them. The CDR3 DNA follows: TGCAGTGCTAGACCTAGGGGGAATGGAAACACCATATATTTT. Translating it yields CSARPRGNGNTIYF.

This clonotype occurred once. V gene TRBV18 combines with J gene TRBJ1-4, with unresolved D. In germline, CDR1 is KGHSH, CDR2 LQKENI. The CDR3 runs to 13 residues. V lost 3 bases, J lost 4 bases, and 6 bases lay in between. In DNA, the CDR3 is TGTGCCAGCTCACCCGGACGTAATGAAAAACTGTTTTTT. As protein: CASSPGRNEKLFF.

The chain joins TRBV27 to TRBJ1-6, with 9 positions matching TRBD1. With 6 bases clipped from V and 7 bases from J, the junction kept 7 bases outside the gene matches. The CDR3 has 15 amino acids. Germline CDR1 and CDR2: MNHEY and SMNVEV (reference sequence). The CDR3 region is CASRPPGQGNSPLHF. In DNA form, the CDR3 reads TGTGCCAGCAGACCCCCGGGACAGGGAAATTCACCCCTCCACTTT.

V gene TRBV12-3 or TRBV12-4 combines with J gene TRBJ2-3; D is possibly TRBD1 (6 bases). Trimming cost V 4 bases and J 0 bases, with 14 bases left between them. The CDR3 is 16 residues long. The CDR3 is CASSSGARGSTDTQYF. CDR3 sequence (DNA): TGTGCCAGCAGTTCCGGAGCCAGGGGAAGCACAGATACGCAGTATTTT.

This clonotype was detected once. The chain employs TRBV27 and TRBJ2-7, with unresolved D. The V gene lost 2 bases and the J gene lost 6 bases, with 11 bases spanning the gap. The V gene's germline CDR1 is MNHEY and CDR2 SMNVEV (reference sequence). The CDR3 is 13 amino acids. CDR3 amino acids: CASSLGHSGEQYF. The CDR3 coding sequence is TGTGCCAGCAGTTTAGGTCACTCTGGCGAGCAGTACTTC.

The rearrangement uses TRBV6-1 and TRBJ2-1, with 7 bases matching TRBD1. The CDR3 contains 14 residues. The V and J ends lost 7 bases and 0 bases, in that order; junction bases with no gene match: 3. Germline-derived CDR1 and CDR2 are MNHNS and SASEGT. Written as DNA, the CDR3 is TGTGCCAGCACGCGACAGGGCTCCTACAATGAGCAGTTCTTC. Amino acid sequence: CASTRQGSYNEQFF.

The V gene is TRBV20-1, the J gene TRBJ1-3; no reliable D call. V was shortened by 0 bases and J by 0 bases, with 15 bases between the two germline ends. The CDR3 covers 17 residues. Germline V CDR1 and CDR2: DFQATT, SNEGSKA (reference sequence). CDR3 sequence reads: CSARDRPEGYSGNTIYF. The DNA for the CDR3 is TGCAGTGCTAGAGATCGTCCGGAGGGCTACTCTGGAAACACCATATATTTT.

With regard to this clonotype: The germline gene is not matched at one end of the junction; a read error may be the cause. This sequence joins TRBV28 and TRBJ2-7, with a tentative D call TRBD2 (5 bases). CDR1 and CDR2 (germline): MDHEN, SYDVKM. The CDR3 runs 14 residues. The CDR3 DNA is TGTGCCAGCAGTTCACGGGTGGAGATGGCGCGGGTGAACTTC. This translates into CASSSRVEMARVNF.

This clonotype has just a few counts. J is TRBJ2-1 and V is TRBV7-9; 11 nucleotides match TRBD1. Germline CDR1 SEHNR, CDR2 FQNEAQ (reference sequence). This CDR3 comprises 15 residues. J gave up 7 bases and V 5 bases, and 7 bases lay outside the gene matches. Here the CDR3 reads CASSPRTGGRNEQFF. As DNA, the CDR3 is TGTGCCAGCAGCCCTCGGACAGGGGGCAGAAATGAGCAGTTCTTC.

CDR3 region: CAWGGQQNTEAFF. Here the CDR3 DNA reads TGTGCCTGGGGGGGACAACAGAACACTGAAGCTTTCTTT. The chain uses TRBV30 and TRBJ1-1, with D perhaps matching TRBD1 (6 bases). V was trimmed by 5 bases and J by 1 base, leaving 11 bases between them. CDR3 length: 13 residues. Germline V CDR1 and CDR2: GTSNPN, SVGIG (reference sequence).

The rearrangement joins TRBV20-1 to TRBJ2-3; D is perhaps TRBD2 (5 bases). V was trimmed by 7 bases and J by 1 base, leaving 12 bases between them. This CDR3 contains 13 residues. Germline V gives CDR1 DFQATT, CDR2 SNEGSKA (reference sequence). DNA for the CDR3: TGCAGTGTCGGAGGAGACGGCACAGATACGCAGTATTTT. Its protein product is CSVGGDGTDTQYF.

The V gene is TRBV23-1, the J gene TRBJ2-7, with a weak D call TRBD2 (5 bases). TRBV23-1 is known as an ORF, though its function is uncertain. The CDR3 contains 13 residues. V was pared by 5 bases and J by 6 bases, with 14 bases between. The CDR3 region is CASSFVRECEQYF. In DNA form, the CDR3 reads TGCGCCAGCAGTTTTGTCCGGGAATGCGAGCAGTACTTC.

The chain is built from TRBV29-1 and TRBJ2-1, with TRBD1 as a possible D gene (6 bases). This CDR3 contains 13 residues. Looked up from germline, CDR1 is SQVTM and CDR2 is ANQGSEA. The germline V and J ends were trimmed by 3 bases and 7 bases, with 13 bases remaining between them. CDR3 DNA sequence: TGCAGCGTTGAGGGGGCCTCGTTGAATGAGCAGTTCTTC. Its protein is CSVEGASLNEQFF.

The chain links TRBV7-9 to TRBJ2-2; 10 bases map to TRBD2. V shed 4 bases and J 7 bases; nucleotides not matched to a gene: 6. This CDR3 contains 15 residues. Germline V gene lookup returns CDR1 SEHNR and CDR2 FQNEAQ (reference sequence). This chain's CDR3 is CASSYGLAENGELFF. CDR3 DNA: TGTGCCAGCAGCTACGGACTAGCGGAAAACGGGGAGCTGTTTTTT.

The chain combines TRBV28 with TRBJ1-5; the D gene is possibly TRBD1 (6 bases). The CDR3 is made up of 17 amino acids. Germline loops: CDR1 MDHEN, CDR2 SYDVKM. The V and J ends lost 4 bases and 1 base respectively, with 17 bases between them. Here the CDR3 reads CASSSTGKGISNQPQHF. In DNA, the CDR3 is TGTGCCAGCAGTTCCACAGGGAAGGGCATCAGCAATCAGCCCCAGCATTTT.